These 13 T cell receptor beta chains were all obtained from the same sample, sequenced in a study of blood T cell repertoires in COVID-19. The data were produced by immunoSEQ multiplex PCR, yet TCRdb's version contains in-frame clones alone and is incomplete. The sample has hundreds of thousands of clones; more than 85% are singletons. Input material: PBMCs or T cells enriched from blood (not recorded which). These receptors came from a woman in her twenties or thirties who had recovered from COVID-19.

V usage is TRBV3-1 (or the pseudogene TRBV3-2) and J usage is TRBJ2-5, with TRBD1 matching over 7 bases. This CDR3 spans 19 amino acids. Trimming took 0 bases from V and 3 from J; bases not matched to a gene: 16. The germline V gene has CDR1 LGHDT and CDR2 YNNKEL (reference sequence). CDR3 region: CASSQEVYPSGTAEETQYF. CDR3 bases: TGTGCCAGCAGCCAAGAGGTCTACCCGTCCGGGACAGCCGAAGAGACCCAGTACTTC.

This chain joins TRBV4-1 and TRBJ1-1; 9 nucleotides match TRBD1. Germline V gene data show CDR1 as MGHRA and CDR2 as YSYEKL. V was pared by 3 bases and J by 7 bases, with 9 bases of the junction left unmatched. The CDR3 runs to 15 residues. The CDR3 reads CASSHEYTGGSEAFF. CDR3 in DNA: TGCGCCAGCAGCCACGAATATACAGGGGGCAGTGAAGCTTTCTTT.

The V gene is TRBV7-9, the J gene TRBJ2-3; D unresolved. This CDR3 spans 14 amino acids. Germline CDR1 is SEHNR and CDR2 is FQNEAQ (reference sequence). V lost 1 base and J 4 bases, leaving 9 bases between the germline ends. CDR3 in amino acids: CASSLDGRADTQYF. CDR3 DNA: TGTGCCAGCAGCTTAGACGGTAGAGCAGATACGCAGTATTTT.

The CDR3 loop reads CASSFPTLAGGRGETQYF. Here the CDR3 DNA reads TGTGCCAGCAGCTTCCCTACTTTGGCGGGGGGCCGGGGAGAGACCCAGTACTTC. The chain has TRBV7-9 and TRBJ2-5; 8 bases match TRBD2. The CDR3 runs 18 residues. V shed 3 bases and J 4 bases; nucleotides not matched to a gene: 16. The germline gives CDR1 SEHNR, CDR2 FQNEAQ (reference sequence).

This clone was seen only a few times. The chain links TRBV24-1 to TRBJ1-2; D gene unclear. Germline CDR1 KGHDR, CDR2 SFDVKD. The germline V and J ends were trimmed by 4 bases and 1 base, with 12 bases remaining between them. The CDR3 contains 15 residues. The DNA of the CDR3 is TGTGCCACCAGTGACCCCTCGGCGGATAACTATGGCTACACCTTC. Amino acid sequence: CATSDPSADNYGYTF.

This chain uses TRBV19 with TRBJ1-6, with TRBD1 matching 8 bases. There are 16 residues in the CDR3. CDR1 is LNHDA and CDR2 is SQIVND in the germline V gene (reference sequence). The V and J ends lost 6 bases and 8 bases, in that order; junction bases with no gene match: 12. The CDR3 sequence is CASSRGTGRSDSPLHF. In DNA, the CDR3 is TGTGCCAGTAGCAGAGGGACAGGACGTTCGGATTCACCCCTCCACTTT.

The rearrangement joins TRBV12-3 or TRBV12-4 to TRBJ1-1; possible D gene TRBD1, 5 bases. Deletions cut 5 bases from V and 8 bases from J, with 15 bases between. The CDR3 is made up of 13 amino acids. This CDR3 is CASSKGVTAEAFF. The CDR3 DNA reads as TGTGCCAGCAGTAAAGGGGTGACGGCCGAAGCTTTCTTT.

V gene TRBV6-5 combines with J gene TRBJ2-4, with 7 bases aligning to TRBD1. Germline trimming cut 10 bases from V and 2 bases from J; bases unmatched to any gene: 11. Germline-derived CDR1 and CDR2 are MNHEY and SVGAGI. The CDR3 consists of 15 residues. CDR3 coding DNA: TGTGCCACCGATGGCGAACAGGGGTCCAAAAACATTCAGTACTTC. Its protein is CATDGEQGSKNIQYF.

This clone is a singleton in its sample. The J gene is TRBJ1-2, the V gene TRBV6-5; 7 bases are shared with TRBD1. V shed 6 bases, J shed 3 bases, and the junction held 10 bases outside the gene matches. This CDR3 is 15 amino acids long. Looked up from germline, CDR1 is MNHEY and CDR2 is SVGAGI. The CDR3 DNA reads as TGTGCCAGCAGAAGCAGACAGGGCGACTACTATGGCTACACCTTC. Protein product: CASRSRQGDYYGYTF.

The CDR3 protein is CASSLGLAGGPTDTQYF. CDR3 sequence (DNA): TGCGCCAGCAGCCTGGGACTAGCGGGGGGGCCCACAGATACGCAGTATTTT. The genes are TRBV5-1 and TRBJ2-3; 16 bases match TRBD2. The length of the CDR3 is 17 residues. The germline CDR1 and CDR2 sequences are SGHRS and YFSETQ. V lost 4 bases to trimming and J lost 2 bases; unmatched junction nucleotides: 4. The whole variable domain, filled in from reference TRBV5-1 and TRBJ2-3, reads KAGVTQTPRYLIKTRGQQVTLSCSPISGHRSVSWYQQTPGQGLQFLFEYFSETQRNKGNFPGRFSGRQFSNSRSEMNVSTLELGDSALYLCASSLGLAGGPTDTQYFGPGTRLTVL.

The J gene is TRBJ2-3, the V gene TRBV6-5, with D unresolved. The CDR3 totals 15 residues. Looked up from germline, CDR1 is MNHEY and CDR2 is SVGAGI. V was trimmed by 4 bases and J by 2 bases, leaving 13 bases between them. CDR3 nucleotides: TGTGCCAGCAGTTCTCCTGGAGCACCCACAGATACGCAGTATTTT. Translating it yields CASSSPGAPTDTQYF.

The chain recombines TRBV3-1 (or the pseudogene TRBV3-2) with TRBJ2-5, with D possibly being TRBD2 (6 bases). Germline CDR1 and CDR2: LGHDT and YNNKEL (reference sequence). This CDR3 spans 15 amino acids. V dropped 3 bases and J dropped 1 base, with 12 bases sitting between them. The chain's CDR3 is CASSQGGLSQETQYF. CDR3 sequence (DNA): TGTGCCAGCAGCCAGGGAGGATTGTCCCAAGAGACCCAGTACTTC.

J is TRBJ1-1 and V is TRBV2; D may be TRBD1 (6 bases). The CDR3 consists of 14 residues. V was shortened by 6 bases and J by 0 bases, with 11 bases between the two germline ends. Germline CDR1 reads SNHLY; CDR2 reads FYNNEI. The CDR3 DNA reads as TGTGCCAGCAGCCTCAGGGACATGAACACTGAAGCTTTCTTT. Its translation: CASSLRDMNTEAFF.